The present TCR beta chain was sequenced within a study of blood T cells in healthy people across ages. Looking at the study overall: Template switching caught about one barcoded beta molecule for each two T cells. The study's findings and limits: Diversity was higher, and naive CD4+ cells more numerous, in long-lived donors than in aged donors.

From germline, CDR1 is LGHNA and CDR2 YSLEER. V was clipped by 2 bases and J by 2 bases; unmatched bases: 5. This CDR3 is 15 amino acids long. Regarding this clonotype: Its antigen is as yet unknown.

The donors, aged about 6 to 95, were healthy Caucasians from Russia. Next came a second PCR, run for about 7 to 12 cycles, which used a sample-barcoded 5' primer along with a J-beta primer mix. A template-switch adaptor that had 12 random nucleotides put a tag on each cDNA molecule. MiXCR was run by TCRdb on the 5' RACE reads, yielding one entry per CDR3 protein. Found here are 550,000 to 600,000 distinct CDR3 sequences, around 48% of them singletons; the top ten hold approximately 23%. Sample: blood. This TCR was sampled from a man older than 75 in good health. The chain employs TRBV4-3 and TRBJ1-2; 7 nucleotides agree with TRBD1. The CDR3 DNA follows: TGCGCCAGCAGCCAACATGGGACAGTAAACTATGGCTACACCTTC. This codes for CASSQHGTVNYGYTF.